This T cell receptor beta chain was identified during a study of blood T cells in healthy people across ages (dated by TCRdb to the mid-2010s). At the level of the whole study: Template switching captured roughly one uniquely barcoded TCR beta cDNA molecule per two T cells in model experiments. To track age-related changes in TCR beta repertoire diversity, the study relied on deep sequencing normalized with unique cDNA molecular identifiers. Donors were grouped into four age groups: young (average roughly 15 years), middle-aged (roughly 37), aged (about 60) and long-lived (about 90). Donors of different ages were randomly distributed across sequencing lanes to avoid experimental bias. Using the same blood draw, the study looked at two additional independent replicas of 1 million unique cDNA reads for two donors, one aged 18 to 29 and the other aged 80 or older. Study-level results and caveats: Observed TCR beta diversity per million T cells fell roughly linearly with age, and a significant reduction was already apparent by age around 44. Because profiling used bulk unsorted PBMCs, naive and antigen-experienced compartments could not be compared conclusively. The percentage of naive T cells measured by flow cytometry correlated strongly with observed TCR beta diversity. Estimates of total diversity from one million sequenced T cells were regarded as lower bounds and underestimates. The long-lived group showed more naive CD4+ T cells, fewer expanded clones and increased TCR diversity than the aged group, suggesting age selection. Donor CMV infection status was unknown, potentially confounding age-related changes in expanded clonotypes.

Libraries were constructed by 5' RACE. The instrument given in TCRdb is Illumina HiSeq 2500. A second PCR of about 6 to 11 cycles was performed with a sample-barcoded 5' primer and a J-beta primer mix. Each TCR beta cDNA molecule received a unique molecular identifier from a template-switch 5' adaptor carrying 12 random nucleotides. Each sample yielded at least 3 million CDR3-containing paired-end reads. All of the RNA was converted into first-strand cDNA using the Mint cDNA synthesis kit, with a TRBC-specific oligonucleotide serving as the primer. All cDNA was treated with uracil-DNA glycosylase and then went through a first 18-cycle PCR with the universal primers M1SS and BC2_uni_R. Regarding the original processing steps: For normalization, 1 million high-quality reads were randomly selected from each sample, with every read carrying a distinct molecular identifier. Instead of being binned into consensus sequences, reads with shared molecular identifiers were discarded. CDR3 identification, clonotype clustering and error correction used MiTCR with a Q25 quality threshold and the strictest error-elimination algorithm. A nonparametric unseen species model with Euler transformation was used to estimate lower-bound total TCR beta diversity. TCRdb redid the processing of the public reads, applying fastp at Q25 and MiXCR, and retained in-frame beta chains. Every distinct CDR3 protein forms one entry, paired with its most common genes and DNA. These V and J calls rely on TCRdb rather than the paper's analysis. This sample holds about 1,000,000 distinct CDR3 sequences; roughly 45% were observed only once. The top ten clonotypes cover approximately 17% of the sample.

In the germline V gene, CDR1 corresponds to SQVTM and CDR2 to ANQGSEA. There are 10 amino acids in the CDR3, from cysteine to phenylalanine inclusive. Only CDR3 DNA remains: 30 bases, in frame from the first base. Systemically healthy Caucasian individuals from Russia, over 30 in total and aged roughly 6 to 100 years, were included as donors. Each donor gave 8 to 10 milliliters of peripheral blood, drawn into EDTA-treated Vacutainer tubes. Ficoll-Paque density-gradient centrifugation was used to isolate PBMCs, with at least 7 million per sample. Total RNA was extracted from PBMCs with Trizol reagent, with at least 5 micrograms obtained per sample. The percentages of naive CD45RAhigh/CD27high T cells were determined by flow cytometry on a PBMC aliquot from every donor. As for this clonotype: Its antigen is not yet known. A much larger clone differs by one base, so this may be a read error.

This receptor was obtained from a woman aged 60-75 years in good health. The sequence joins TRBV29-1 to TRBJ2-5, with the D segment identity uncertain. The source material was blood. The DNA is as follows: TGCAGCGTTGGTAAAGAGCCCCAGTACTTC. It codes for CSVGKEPQYF.